This entry concerns a single TCR beta chain. Its antigen is not identified. Exclusion criteria comprised uncontrolled infection, other autoimmune disease, pregnancy or lactation. Amplification targeted TCR beta CDR3 regions from RNA transcripts. Researchers ran a first-round RT-PCR on the TCR CDR3 using the HTBI primer set. Using its own MiXCR run on the multiplex PCR reads, TCRdb lists one record per CDR3 protein. Seen here are 450,000 to 700,000 distinct CDR3 sequences, around 42% observed once, and the top ten hold roughly 8.2%. These data belong to a study of T cells in Graves' hyperthyroidism and ophthalmopathy. The CDR3 extends over 13 amino acids. In germline, CDR1 is DFQATT, CDR2 SNEGSKA (reference sequence). Trimming took off 5 bases at V and 11 bases at J, with 19 bases between the two ends. General study findings and limits: Most thyroid clonotypes expanded above 0.001 were also detected in blood.

This TCR was recovered from a woman aged 18-29 years with Graves' hyperthyroidism. Input material: peripheral blood or thyroid tissue (not recorded which). V usage is TRBV20-1 and J usage is TRBJ1-5, with D possibly TRBD1 on 6 matching bases. In nucleotides, the CDR3 is TGCAGTGCTGCGACGAGGGGGGGAGAGACCCAGCATTTT. As protein: CSAATRGGETQHF.